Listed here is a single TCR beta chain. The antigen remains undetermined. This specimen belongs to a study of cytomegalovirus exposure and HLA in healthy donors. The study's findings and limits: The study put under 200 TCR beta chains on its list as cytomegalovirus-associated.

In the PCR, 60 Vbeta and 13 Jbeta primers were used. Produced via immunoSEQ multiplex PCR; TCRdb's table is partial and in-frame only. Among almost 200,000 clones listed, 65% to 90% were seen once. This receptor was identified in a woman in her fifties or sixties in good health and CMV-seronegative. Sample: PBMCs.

CDR3 nucleotide sequence: TGTGCCAGCAGCAAAGGGGAGGAGGGAATGAACACTGAAGCTTTCTTT. It codes for CASSKGEEGMNTEAFF. The rearrangement uses TRBV21-1 and TRBJ1-1. TRBV21-1 is designated a pseudogene. The CDR3 has 16 residues.